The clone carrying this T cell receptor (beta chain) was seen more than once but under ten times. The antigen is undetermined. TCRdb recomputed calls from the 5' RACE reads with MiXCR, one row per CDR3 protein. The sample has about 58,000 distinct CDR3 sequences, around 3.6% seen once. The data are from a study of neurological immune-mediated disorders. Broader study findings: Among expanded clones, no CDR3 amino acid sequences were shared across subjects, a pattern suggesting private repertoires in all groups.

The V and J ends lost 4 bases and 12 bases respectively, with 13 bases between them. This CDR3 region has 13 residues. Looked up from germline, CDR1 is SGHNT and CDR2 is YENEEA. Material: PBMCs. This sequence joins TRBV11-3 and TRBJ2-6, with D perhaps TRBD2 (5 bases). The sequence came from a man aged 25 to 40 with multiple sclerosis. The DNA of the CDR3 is TGTGCCAGCAGCTGGGGAAAGGCGGGCGTCCTGACTTTC. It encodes CASSWGKAGVLTF.